The 21 T cell receptor beta chains in this list originate from one sample, sequenced in a study of blood T cell repertoires in COVID-19. Generated by immunoSEQ multiplex PCR, the TCRdb table keeps only in-frame clones and is missing some. This sample has roughly 100,000 clones, with 75% to 90% found just once. The sequenced material came from peripheral blood. The receptor set was obtained from a human donor in a cohort sampled during active COVID-19.

This sequence joins TRBV4-3 and TRBJ2-5; perhaps TRBD1 as D (5 bases). V was clipped by 0 bases and J by 5 bases, with 10 bases between them. Germline V gives CDR1 LGHNA, CDR2 YSLEER. CDR3 length: 14 amino acids. The CDR3: CASSQDRGRETQYF. The CDR3, as DNA: TGCGCCAGCAGCCAAGATAGGGGCAGGGAGACCCAGTACTTC.

The chain couples TRBV6-1 to TRBJ1-1; D not resolved. Germline V lookup: CDR1 MNHNS, CDR2 SASEGT. This CDR3 is built from 13 residues. V was pared by 0 bases and J by 8 bases, with 10 bases between. The CDR3 coding sequence is TGTGCCAGCAGTGAAGCATACACAGACGAAGCTTTCTTT. It translates to CASSEAYTDEAFF.

In its sample, this clone was seen a few times. V and J are TRBV7-6 and TRBJ2-2, with 12 bases lining up with TRBD2. V lost 3 bases, J lost 5 bases, and 7 bases stayed unmatched. The CDR3 sequence is 17 residues long. The germline CDR1 and CDR2 sequences are SGHVS and FNYEAQ. DNA for the CDR3: TGTGCCAGCAGCTTGACTAGCGGGGGACTTGCTACCGGGGAGCTGTTTTTT. The encoded protein is CASSLTSGGLATGELFF.

V gene TRBV27 combines with J gene TRBJ2-7; 8 bases are a match to TRBD2. Germline CDR1 MNHEY, CDR2 SMNVEV (reference sequence). Unmatched junction bases numbered 11, after V lost 5 bases and J lost 2 bases. This CDR3 spans 16 amino acids. The CDR3 region has the DNA TGTGCCAGCAGTCCCATCGGGGGGGTAACCCCCTACGAGCAGTACTTC. Translation gives CASSPIGGVTPYEQYF.

Turning to this clone: Other DNA sequences in the sample encode the same CDR3. The chain recombines TRBV5-4 with TRBJ2-5, with 7 positions matching TRBD2. The CDR3 consists of 14 residues. Germline assignment: CDR1 SGHNT and CDR2 YYREEE (reference sequence). Trimming at V came to 3 bases and at J to 2 bases, leaving 4 bases not matched to a gene. CDR3 sequence reads: CASSSRDYQETQYF. CDR3 nucleotide sequence: TGTGCCAGCAGCTCCCGGGACTATCAAGAGACCCAGTACTTC.

The CDR3 DNA sequence: TGTGCCAGCAGCTTAGGGGGGCGTTTTGAGCCCCAGCATTTT. Its protein product is CASSLGGRFEPQHF. The chain links TRBV7-2 to TRBJ1-5; D might be TRBD1 (6 bases). V gave up 1 base and J gave up 8 bases, with 12 bases separating them. CDR1 is SGHTA and CDR2 is FQGNSA in the germline V gene. The CDR3 is made up of 14 amino acids. Drawing the rest from reference TRBV7-2 and TRBJ1-5, the complete variable domain is GAGVSQSPSNKVTEKGKDVELRCDPISGHTALYWYRQSLGQGLEFLIYFQGNSAPDKSGLPSDRFSAERTGGSVSTLTIQRTQQEDSAVYLCASSLGGRFEPQHFGDGTRLSIL.

The rearrangement links TRBV7-2 to TRBJ1-5; no clear D gene. Germline V gene lookup returns CDR1 SGHTA and CDR2 FQGNSA. There are 14 residues in the CDR3. V gave up 2 bases and J gave up 3 bases, with 8 bases separating them. The CDR3 nucleotides read TGTGCCAGCAGCTTAATGAGGATCAATCAGCCCCAGCATTTT. This sequence encodes CASSLMRINQPQHF. Based on the CDR3 plus reference TRBV7-2 and TRBJ1-5, the full variable domain is GAGVSQSPSNKVTEKGKDVELRCDPISGHTALYWYRQSLGQGLEFLIYFQGNSAPDKSGLPSDRFSAERTGGSVSTLTIQRTQQEDSAVYLCASSLMRINQPQHFGDGTRLSIL.

The rearrangement links TRBV7-3 to TRBJ2-1, with TRBD2 matching over 13 bases. The CDR3 covers 15 residues. The germline gives CDR1 SGHTA, CDR2 FQGTGA. The ends lost 5 bases at V and 7 bases at J; junction bases unmatched: 5. CDR3 bases: TGTGCCAGCAGCCCGACTAGCGGGGGGTGGAATGAGCAGTTCTTC. Protein product: CASSPTSGGWNEQFF. The full variable domain, its missing parts supplied by reference TRBV7-3 and TRBJ2-1, is GAGVSQTPSNKVTEKGKYVELRCDPISGHTALYWYRQSLGQGPEFLIYFQGTGAADDSGLPNDRFFAVRPEGSVSTLKIQRTERGDSAVYLCASSPTSGGWNEQFFGPGTRLTVL.

The V gene is TRBV30, the J gene TRBJ1-5; D possibly corresponds to TRBD1 (5 bases). V lost 0 bases and J 5 bases, leaving 11 bases between the germline ends. The CDR3 has 14 amino acids. CDR1 is GTSNPN and CDR2 is SVGIG in the germline V gene (reference sequence). The chain's CDR3 is CAWSVGGEDQPQHF. The CDR3 region has the DNA TGTGCCTGGAGTGTAGGAGGGGAAGATCAGCCCCAGCATTTT.

The chain joins TRBV5-4 to TRBJ2-5; maybe TRBD2 (7 bases). Trimming stripped 0 bases from V and 5 bases from J, with 11 bases between. The CDR3 is 14 amino acids. The germline V gene encodes CDR1 SGHNT and CDR2 YYREEE (reference sequence). The CDR3 sequence is CASSLVGRGETQYF. CDR3 coding DNA: TGTGCCAGCAGCTTGGTGGGGAGGGGGGAGACCCAGTACTTC.

CDR3 loop: CAVAPGTGSVAEQFF. CDR3 bases: TGCGCCGTCGCTCCCGGGACAGGGTCCGTGGCTGAGCAGTTCTTC. The genes are TRBV10-1 and TRBJ2-1; 9 bases agree with TRBD1. Germline CDR1 is WNHNN and CDR2 is SYGVQD (reference sequence). V lost 11 bases and J lost 9; bases outside the gene matches: 17. The CDR3 totals 15 residues.

The V and J genes are TRBV6-6 and TRBJ2-7, with TRBD1 matching over 8 bases. Germline V CDR1 and CDR2: MNHNY, SVGAGI (reference sequence). V gave up 0 bases and J gave up 1 base; unmatched junction bases: 2. The length of the CDR3 is 15 residues. The CDR3 DNA follows: TGTGCCAGCAGTTACTCGACAGGGGTGTCCTACGAGCAGTACTTC. Amino acids: CASSYSTGVSYEQYF.

The chain has TRBV7-9 and TRBJ1-4, with D perhaps TRBD1 (6 bases). Germline lookup yields CDR1 SEHNR and CDR2 FQNEAQ (reference sequence). The CDR3 extends over 14 amino acids. Trimming took 4 bases from V and 6 from J, leaving 12 bases between them. The DNA for the CDR3 is TGTGCCAGCAGCTCACAGGGAGGGTATGAAAAACTGTTTTTT. This gives the protein CASSSQGGYEKLFF.

J is TRBJ2-7 and V is TRBV10-1; possibly TRBD2 for D (6 bases). Germline lookup yields CDR1 WNHNN and CDR2 SYGVQD (reference sequence). The ends were cut back, 8 bases at V and 7 bases at J, with 12 bases in the middle. The length of the CDR3 is 11 residues. The CDR3 sequence is CASGTFGEQYF. The CDR3 coding sequence is TGCGCCAGCGGGACTTTTGGGGAGCAGTACTTC.

The chain recombines TRBV21-1 with TRBJ1-2; no DNA check was done on the table's D call, TRBD1. TRBV21-1 is a pseudogene. This CDR3 is built from 15 residues. The CDR3 DNA reads as TGTGCCAGCAGCAAAGCGGAAAGGACAGGGGATGGCTACACCTTC. Translating gives CASSKAERTGDGYTF.

Regarding this clone: The sample carries other DNA sequences with the same CDR3. The chain is built from TRBV10-1 and TRBJ2-7, with D possibly matching TRBD1 (7 bases). The germline gives CDR1 WNHNN, CDR2 SYGVQD (reference sequence). The length of the CDR3 is 14 residues. The V end lost 6 bases, the J end lost 0 bases, and 12 bases lay between the germline ends. This chain's CDR3 is CASRRDSSSYEQYF. CDR3 nucleotides: TGCGCCAGCAGGCGGGACAGTTCCTCCTACGAGCAGTACTTC.

The J gene is TRBJ1-4, the V gene TRBV2; D is perhaps TRBD1 (5 bases). The germline gives CDR1 SNHLY, CDR2 FYNNEI. This CDR3 comprises 16 residues. V was shortened by 6 bases and J by 5 bases, with 19 bases between the two germline ends. This chain's CDR3 is CASRGWLKGLNEKLFF. The CDR3 DNA sequence: TGTGCCAGCAGGGGATGGCTAAAGGGGTTAAATGAAAAACTGTTTTTT.

The genes are TRBV7-2 and TRBJ1-2; 9 bases fit TRBD1. The CDR3 sequence is 15 residues long. The germline V gene has CDR1 SGHTA and CDR2 FQGNSA. The V segment lost 3 bases and the J segment 5 bases; nucleotides outside the gene matches: 7. CDR3 bases: TGTGCCAGCAGCTTGCGTCCGGACAGGGGTTATGGCTACACCTTC. Translating it yields CASSLRPDRGYGYTF. Based on the CDR3 plus reference TRBV7-2 and TRBJ1-2, the full variable domain is GAGVSQSPSNKVTEKGKDVELRCDPISGHTALYWYRQSLGQGLEFLIYFQGNSAPDKSGLPSDRFSAERTGGSVSTLTIQRTQQEDSAVYLCASSLRPDRGYGYTFGSGTRLTVV.

This sequence joins TRBV19 and TRBJ2-1; D not resolved. This CDR3 is built from 17 residues. Trimming took 1 base from V and 0 from J, leaving 13 bases between them. Germline loops: CDR1 LNHDA, CDR2 SQIVND (reference sequence). The CDR3, as DNA: TGTGCCAGTAGTATAGCGGGTGGGTTGTCCTCCTACAATGAGCAGTTCTTC. Amino acids: CASSIAGGLSSYNEQFF.

The CDR3 protein is CASSPSGEYGYTF. CDR3 in DNA: TGTGCCAGCAGCCCCTCTGGAGAGTATGGCTACACCTTC. V is TRBV3-1 (or the pseudogene TRBV3-2) and J is TRBJ1-2; D is unresolved. CDR1 is LGHDT and CDR2 is YNNKEL in the germline V gene (reference sequence). The V end was cut by 4 bases, the J end by 5 bases, with 11 bases between. The CDR3 covers 13 residues.

This chain connects TRBV11-3 to TRBJ2-2, with 7 bases aligning to TRBD1. J lost 4 bases, V lost 5 bases, and 4 bases had no gene match. Germline loops: CDR1 SGHNT, CDR2 YENEEA. The CDR3 totals 14 residues. For the CDR3, the DNA is TGTGCCAGCAGCCTACAGGGGAGCACCGGGGAGCTGTTTTTT. It specifies CASSLQGSTGELFF.